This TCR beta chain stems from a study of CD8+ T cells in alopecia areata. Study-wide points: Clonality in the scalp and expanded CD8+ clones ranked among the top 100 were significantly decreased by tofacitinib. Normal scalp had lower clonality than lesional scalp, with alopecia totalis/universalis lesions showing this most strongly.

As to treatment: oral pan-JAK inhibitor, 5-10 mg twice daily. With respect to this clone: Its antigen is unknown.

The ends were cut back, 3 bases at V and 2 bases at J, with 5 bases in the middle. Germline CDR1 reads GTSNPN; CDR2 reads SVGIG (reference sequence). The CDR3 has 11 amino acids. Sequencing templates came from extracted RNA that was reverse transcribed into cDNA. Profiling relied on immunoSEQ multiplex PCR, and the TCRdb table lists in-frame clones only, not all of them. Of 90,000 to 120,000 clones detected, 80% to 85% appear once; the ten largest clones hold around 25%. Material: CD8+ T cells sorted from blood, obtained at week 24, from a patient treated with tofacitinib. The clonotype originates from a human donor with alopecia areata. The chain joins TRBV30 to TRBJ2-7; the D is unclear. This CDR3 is CAWSLAYEQYF. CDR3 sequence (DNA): TGTGCCTGGAGCCTAGCCTACGAGCAGTACTTC. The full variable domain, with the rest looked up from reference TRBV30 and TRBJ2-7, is SQTIHQWPATLVQPVGSPLSLECTVEGTSNPNLYWYRQAAGRGLQLLFYSVGIGQISSEVPQNLSASRPQDRQFILSSKKLLLSDSGFYLCAWSLAYEQYFGPGTRLTVT.